This T cell receptor beta chain was profiled in a study of T cell responses to AZD1222 COVID-19 vaccine. On the study more broadly: Second-dose recipients at about 4 or about 12 weeks were treated as one pooled group. The study, taken as a whole, reports: Baseline seropositivity characterized only a handful of AZD1222 recipients. Spike-specific TCR depth and breadth grew after two AZD1222 doses. Reportedly, nearly half the spike-specific TCRs target unmutated variant regions.

CDR1 SEHNR and CDR2 FQNEAQ come from the germline V gene (reference sequence). The V end lost 1 base, the J end lost 1 base, and 9 bases lay between the germline ends. The CDR3 has 15 residues. Worth noting for this clone: Its antigen is as yet unknown.

Here immunoSEQ multiplex PCR was the method, and the copy in TCRdb shows in-frame clones only, minus some. Altogether 90,000 to 150,000 clones are present, roughly nine tenths being singletons, with the ten largest covering approximately 9.2%. The clonotype was recovered from an adult in good health. The sequencing here drew on peripheral blood, taken on day 0 of AZD1222 vaccination. V usage is TRBV7-9 and J usage is TRBJ2-3; D not resolved. The CDR3 nucleotides are TGTGCCAGCAGCTTAGACGGGCACGGCACAGATACGCAGTATTTT. Its translation: CASSLDGHGTDTQYF.